This T cell receptor beta chain was sequenced during a study of blood T cell repertoires in COVID-19. The junction had 6 bases not matched to a gene; V was cut back by 5 bases and J by 3 bases. The CDR3 is made up of 16 amino acids. The V gene's germline CDR1 is SGHAT and CDR2 FQNNGV. Method: immunoSEQ multiplex PCR; TCRdb's copy keeps in-frame clones and lacks some. The data contain about 150,000 clones, around 80% of them singletons. This sequence was found in a man aged 45-65 years who had recovered from COVID-19. The sequencing input was PBMCs or T cells enriched from blood (not recorded which). V usage is TRBV11-2 and J usage is TRBJ1-6, with 8 bases that match TRBD1. CDR3 in amino acids: CASSGQGANYNSPLHF. CDR3 coding DNA: TGTGCCAGCAGCGGGCAGGGGGCTAACTATAATTCACCCCTCCACTTT.